The rows below give T cell receptor beta chains drawn from one sample of a study of T-cell reconstitution after alpha-beta-depleted transplantation in children. TCRdb processed the PCR reads anew with MiXCR; each CDR3 protein has one entry. Of approximately 980,000 distinct CDR3 sequences in the sample, about 29% are singletons; the top ten hold roughly 28%. The specimen comprised PBMCs, mostly from graft donor cells, sampled 360 days after TCRalphabeta/CD19-depleted stem cell transplant. These receptors were collected from a boy younger than two who had a stem cell transplant for SCID, so the T cells may come from the graft donor. Both conserved end residues are part of each CDR3. The D gene is left open where the match is weak. Size values are once, few and many counts, or a class for expanded clones, and some rows have none.

TRBJ1-2 - - TRBV25-1 CASRPTEDWGYTF TGTGCCAGCCGCCCTACCGAAGACTGGGGCTACACCTTC
TRBJ1-1 - - TRBV5-1 CASSPYKMDTEAFF TGCGCCAGCAGCCCCTACAAGATGGACACTGAAGCTTTCTTT
TRBJ2-1 - once TRBV7-8 CASSLVGAVSSYNEQFF TGTGCCAGCAGCTTAGTCGGGGCGGTGAGCTCCTACAATGAGCAGTTCTTC
TRBJ2-5 TRBD1 few TRBV9 CASSVEDRARETQYF TGTGCCAGCAGCGTAGAGGACAGGGCGAGGGAGACCCAGTACTTC
TRBJ2-6 - - TRBV4-1 CASSDGGRGANVLTF TGCGCCAGCAGCGATGGGGGGCGCGGGGCCAACGTCCTGACTTTC
TRBJ2-5 - - TRBV15 CATSRGRAKTGETQYF TGTGCCACCAGCAGGGGGCGGGCAAAAACGGGGGAGACCCAGTACTTC
TRBJ2-5 TRBD1 few TRBV2 CASTRQGVLYQETQYF TGTGCCAGCACAAGACAGGGGGTTTTGTACCAAGAGACCCAGTACTTC
TRBJ1-2 - - TRBV7-8 CASSLARGQRQGYTF TGTGCCAGCAGCTTAGCGAGAGGCCAGCGGCAGGGCTACACCTTC
TRBJ2-7 TRBD1 few TRBV7-3 CASSLKGQGFNEQYF TGTGCCAGCAGCTTAAAAGGACAGGGATTCAACGAGCAGTACTTC
TRBJ2-1 - few TRBV5-1 CASSDSRGMFNEQFF TGCGCCAGCAGCGACAGTCGGGGAATGTTCAATGAGCAGTTCTTC
TRBJ1-1 - many TRBV7-9 CASSLGIDMGEAFF TGTGCCAGCAGCTTGGGGATCGATATGGGCGAAGCTTTCTTT
TRBJ2-2 TRBD2 many TRBV11-2 CASSLELAGGPTGELFF TGTGCCAGCAGCTTGGAACTAGCGGGGGGTCCCACCGGGGAGCTGTTTTTT
TRBJ2-2 TRBD2 few TRBV27 CASSPLGELAGALELFF TGTGCCAGCAGCCCCCTTGGTGAGCTAGCGGGGGCCCTCGAGCTGTTTTTT
TRBJ2-2 - - TRBV7-8 CASSPERGTGELFF TGTGCCAGCAGCCCAGAACGGGGCACCGGGGAGCTGTTTTTT
TRBJ2-7 TRBD2 - TRBV12-3/TRBV12-4 CASSLELAGWQYF TGTGCCAGCAGTTTGGAACTAGCGGGGTGGCAGTACTTC
TRBJ2-7 TRBD1 - TRBV10-3 CAISEGGDRQYF TGTGCCATCAGTGAGGGTGGGGACAGGCAGTACTTC
TRBJ2-3 TRBD2 few TRBV12-3/TRBV12-4 CATGTSGNTDTQYF TGTGCCACGGGGACTAGCGGCAACACAGATACGCAGTATTTT
TRBJ2-7 TRBD1 many TRBV18 CASSPPRTGIKYEQYF TGTGCCAGCTCACCACCGCGGACAGGGATTAAGTACGAGCAGTACTTC
TRBJ2-3 TRBD2 few TRBV2 CASLGDYEDTDTQYF TGTGCCAGCCTTGGGGACTATGAGGACACAGATACGCAGTATTTT
TRBJ2-4 - - TRBV4-1 CASSQMEKGFAKNIQYF TGCGCCAGCAGCCAGATGGAGAAGGGTTTTGCCAAAAACATTCAGTACTTC
TRBJ2-7 - few TRBV4-1 CASSQGVAQDYEQYF TGCGCCAGCAGCCAAGGGGTCGCCCAGGACTACGAGCAGTACTTC
TRBJ2-1 TRBD2 many TRBV29-1 CSVVGLAGMYYNEQFF TGCAGCGTGGTTGGACTAGCGGGGATGTACTACAATGAGCAGTTCTTC
TRBJ2-1 - few TRBV20-1 CSARRRLSSYNEQFF TGCAGTGCTAGACGACGGCTCAGCTCCTACAATGAGCAGTTCTTC
TRBJ2-7 TRBD1 once TRBV5-1 CASSGPGTGPVYEQYF TGCGCCAGCAGCGGTCCCGGGACAGGTCCTGTCTACGAGCAGTACTTC
TRBJ2-1 TRBD2 - TRBV7-2 CASSPSWTRQFF TGTGCCAGCAGCCCCTCTTGGACTAGGCAGTTCTTC
TRBJ2-1 TRBD1 - TRBV5-1 CASSSRMWGQKMNEQFF TGCGCCAGCAGCTCTCGTATGTGGGGACAGAAAATGAATGAGCAGTTCTTC
TRBJ2-3 - - TRBV5-6 CASSLVAGWLVKNTDTQYF TGTGCCAGCAGCTTGGTCGCGGGGTGGCTGGTAAAGAACACAGATACGCAGTATTTT
TRBJ1-1 - - TRBV5-4 CASSRGRQERLSAFF TGTGCCAGCAGCCGAGGGCGACAGGAACGGCTCTCAGCTTTCTTT
TRBJ2-2 - few TRBV5-1 CASRQAPYTGELFF TGCGCCAGCCGACAGGCCCCCTACACCGGGGAGCTGTTTTTT
TRBJ2-7 - few TRBV5-1 CASSLTGPGGYEQYF TGCGCCAGCAGCTTAACCGGGCCGGGTGGATACGAGCAGTACTTC
TRBJ1-5 - - TRBV6-5 CASRGRGGFSNQPQHF TGTGCCAGCAGAGGTAGAGGGGGTTTTAGCAATCAGCCCCAGCATTTT
TRBJ2-7 - - TRBV12-3/TRBV12-4 CASSSPPGEGYEQYF TGTGCCAGCAGTTCCCCCCCGGGGGAAGGGTACGAGCAGTACTTC
TRBJ2-5 - - TRBV20-1 CSARGGPQETQYF TGCAGTGCTAGAGGGGGGCCCCAAGAGACCCAGTACTTC
TRBJ1-4 TRBD1 few TRBV4-2 CASSQDRDRGGEKLFF TGTGCCAGCAGCCAAGACCGGGACAGGGGGGGCGAAAAACTGTTTTTT
TRBJ2-1 - few TRBV4-3 CASSQETWASARNEQFF TGCGCCAGCAGCCAAGAAACGTGGGCTAGTGCTCGCAATGAGCAGTTCTTC
TRBJ2-1 - - TRBV6-1 CASRLEGGTLYNEQFF TGTGCCAGCAGGCTGGAGGGGGGAACTCTCTACAATGAGCAGTTCTTC
TRBJ2-6 - few TRBV20-1 CSASHSGANVLTF TGCAGTGCTAGCCACTCTGGGGCCAACGTCCTGACTTTC
TRBJ2-1 - - TRBV6-2/TRBV6-3 CASMDLGNEQFF TGTGCCAGCATGGACCTGGGGAATGAGCAGTTCTTC
TRBJ1-2 - few TRBV6-5 CASSLADRFDGYTF TGTGCCAGCAGTTTAGCGGACAGATTTGATGGCTACACCTTC
TRBJ1-2 - - TRBV12-3/TRBV12-4 CASSFIGSGYTF TGTGCCAGCAGTTTTATAGGGAGTGGCTACACCTTC
TRBJ2-7 TRBD1 few TRBV5-1 CASSLPGGAYEQYF TGCGCCAGCAGCTTACCAGGGGGCGCCTACGAGCAGTACTTC
TRBJ1-3 - - TRBV5-6 CASSSGTLRNTIYF TGTGCCAGCAGCTCAGGGACTCTGAGAAACACCATATATTTT
TRBJ2-1 TRBD1 - TRBV11-2 CASSPDRGDNEQFF TGTGCCAGCAGCCCAGACAGGGGCGACAATGAGCAGTTCTTC
TRBJ2-5 - few TRBV4-2 CASSQESSQETQYF TGTGCCAGCAGCCAAGAGTCTAGCCAGGAGACCCAGTACTTC
TRBJ2-2 TRBD2 - TRBV4-3 CASSHSGLAGATGELFF TGCGCCAGCAGCCATTCGGGACTAGCGGGGGCGACCGGGGAGCTGTTTTTT
TRBJ1-5 - - TRBV12-3/TRBV12-4 CASSFVAMGNQPQHF TGTGCCAGCAGTTTCGTAGCGATGGGGAATCAGCCCCAGCATTTT
TRBJ2-2 TRBD2 - TRBV28 CASSLSSGGSTGELFF TGTGCCAGCAGTCTGTCTAGCGGGGGCTCAACCGGGGAGCTGTTTTTT
TRBJ1-1 TRBD1 - TRBV29-1 CSARTGDVVTEAFF TGCAGCGCCCGGACAGGGGACGTGGTCACTGAAGCTTTCTTT
TRBJ2-3 - few TRBV29-1 CSVELPRPADTQYF TGCAGCGTTGAATTGCCCAGGCCGGCAGATACGCAGTATTTT
TRBJ1-1 - - TRBV6-5 CASSYSRSPVGSEAFF TGTGCCAGCAGTTACTCGAGGTCCCCGGTGGGGTCTGAAGCTTTCTTT
TRBJ2-1 - - TRBV7-2 CASRPGLNEQFF TGTGCCAGCAGACCGGGGTTAAATGAGCAGTTCTTC